Listed below are T cell receptor beta chains from one sample, sequenced in a study of T cells after somatic rescue of genetic block. Sequenced by immunoSEQ multiplex PCR; TCRdb stores in-frame clones only, minus some. The sample consists of 65,000 to 70,000 clones, about 90% of them appearing once. The source material was peripheral blood mononuclear cells (PBMCs). These receptor sequences come from a man between 35 and 55 years old. Both conserved end residues are part of each CDR3. Fields, in order: D gene, J gene, V gene, CDR3 protein, CDR3 DNA. A D gene is named only where the DNA matches it firmly.

d_call: TRBD2; j_call: TRBJ2-7; v_call: TRBV27; cdr3_aa: CASSLRGGTISYEQYF; cdr3_nt: TGTGCCAGCAGTTTACGGGGGGGGACAATCTCCTACGAGCAGTACTTC
d_call: -; j_call: TRBJ2-3; v_call: TRBV6-6; cdr3_aa: CASTSRRYTQYF; cdr3_nt: TGTGCCAGCACCTCAAGACGATATACGCAGTATTTT
d_call: TRBD2; j_call: TRBJ2-1; v_call: TRBV7-6; cdr3_aa: CASSHSGGGYNEQFF; cdr3_nt: TGTGCCAGCAGCCACTCAGGCGGGGGCTACAATGAGCAGTTCTTC
d_call: -; j_call: TRBJ1-1; v_call: TRBV5-1; cdr3_aa: CASSPGQNTEAFF; cdr3_nt: TGCGCCAGCAGCCCGGGCCAGAACACTGAAGCTTTCTTT
d_call: TRBD2; j_call: TRBJ2-1; v_call: TRBV4-1; cdr3_aa: CASSQGPEAGNEQFF; cdr3_nt: TGCGCCAGCAGCCAAGGACCCGAAGCGGGAAATGAGCAGTTCTTC
d_call: -; j_call: TRBJ1-5; v_call: TRBV7-2; cdr3_aa: CASSLVGQPQHF; cdr3_nt: TGTGCCAGCAGCTTAGTTGGTCAGCCCCAGCATTTT
d_call: -; j_call: TRBJ2-3; v_call: TRBV4-1; cdr3_aa: CASSQLPTSRDTQYF; cdr3_nt: TGCGCCAGCAGCCAATTGCCAACGTCCCGAGATACGCAGTATTTT
d_call: -; j_call: TRBJ1-4; v_call: TRBV15; cdr3_aa: CATSRVGNEKLFF; cdr3_nt: TGTGCCACCAGCAGAGTGGGGAATGAAAAACTGTTTTTT
d_call: TRBD2; j_call: TRBJ2-3; v_call: TRBV12-5; cdr3_aa: CASGLTRGTSGSGDTQYF; cdr3_nt: TGTGCTAGTGGTTTGACGAGGGGGACTAGCGGCAGTGGAGATACGCAGTATTTT
d_call: -; j_call: TRBJ2-5; v_call: TRBV5-4; cdr3_aa: CASSPDTQETQYF; cdr3_nt: TGTGCCAGCAGCCCGGACACTCAAGAGACCCAGTACTTC
d_call: -; j_call: TRBJ2-3; v_call: TRBV2; cdr3_aa: CASRPELAPSTDTQYF; cdr3_nt: TGTGCCAGCAGGCCCGAACTAGCACCTAGCACAGATACGCAGTATTTT